This T cell receptor (beta chain) was obtained from a study of early T cells in non-severe SARS-CoV-2 infection. Study information: The study sequenced bulk RNA from unsorted whole blood, with chains unpaired. Overall study results and limits: The VDJdb matching leaned toward anti-spike CD8 responses and overlooked private and CD4 specificities.

The CDR3 extends over 14 amino acids. Germline trimming cut 0 bases from V and 3 bases from J; bases unmatched to any gene: 0. Germline V gene lookup returns CDR1 KGHSH and CDR2 LQKENI. As concerns this clonotype: The antigen is undetermined.

MiXCR, applied by TCRdb to the 5' RACE reads, yields one record per CDR3 protein. The table lists about 50,000 distinct CDR3 sequences, roughly 8.2% of them singletons. The origin of this receptor is an adult who was a healthcare worker with PCR-confirmed SARS-CoV-2 infection or an uninfected control (not recorded which). This rearrangement joins TRBV18 to TRBJ1-2, with 8 bases matching TRBD1. Sequencing used whole blood. As DNA, the CDR3 is TGTGCCAGCTCACCACCGACAGGGGACTATGGCTACACCTTC. It specifies CASSPPTGDYGYTF.